This T cell receptor beta chain is drawn from a study of shared clonotypes between healthy human individuals. Study-wide findings and caveats: Donor clonotype sharing was expected to depend on sequencing depth. When compared with the clonotypes that were shared by all four sorted-subset donors, the non-shared clonotypes turned out to have lower generation probabilities. A handful of donors had 5% to 6% of their naive CD4 clonotypes in common.

Germline CDR1 is SGHDN and CDR2 is FVKESK. V was cut by 0 bases and J by 0 bases, with 11 bases left in between. This CDR3 region has 16 residues. This was a deep-level run. Clones were read by immunoSEQ multiplex PCR, and TCRdb kept only the in-frame ones, dropping some. The data hold over 2,000,000 clones, with around 95% observed a single time. Terminally differentiated effector memory CD45RA+ cells were excluded by CCR7 positive selection of CD45RO-negative cells. About this clone: Its target is unknown.

Sequencing was done on a sample of naive CD8+ T cells from PBMCs. This sequence was found in a man in his late teens or twenties in good health. Some clones in this sample may be carry-over from other donors' samples. The V call is TRBV14, the J call TRBJ2-5; no definite D call. CDR3 nucleotide sequence: TGTGCCAGCAGCCAAGATTGGCGGATGTACCAAGAGACCCAGTACTTC. As protein: CASSQDWRMYQETQYF.